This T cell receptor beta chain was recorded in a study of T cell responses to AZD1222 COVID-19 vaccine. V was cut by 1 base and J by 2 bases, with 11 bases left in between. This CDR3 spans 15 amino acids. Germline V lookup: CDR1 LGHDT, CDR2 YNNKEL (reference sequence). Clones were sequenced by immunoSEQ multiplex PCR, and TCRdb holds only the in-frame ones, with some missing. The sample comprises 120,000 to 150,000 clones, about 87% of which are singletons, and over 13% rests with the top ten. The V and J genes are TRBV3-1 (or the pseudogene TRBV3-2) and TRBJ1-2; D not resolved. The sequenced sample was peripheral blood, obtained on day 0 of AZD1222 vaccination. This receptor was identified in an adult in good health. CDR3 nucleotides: TGTGCCAGCAGCCAAGGTAGGGCAGCGAACTATGGCTACACCTTC. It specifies CASSQGRAANYGYTF.